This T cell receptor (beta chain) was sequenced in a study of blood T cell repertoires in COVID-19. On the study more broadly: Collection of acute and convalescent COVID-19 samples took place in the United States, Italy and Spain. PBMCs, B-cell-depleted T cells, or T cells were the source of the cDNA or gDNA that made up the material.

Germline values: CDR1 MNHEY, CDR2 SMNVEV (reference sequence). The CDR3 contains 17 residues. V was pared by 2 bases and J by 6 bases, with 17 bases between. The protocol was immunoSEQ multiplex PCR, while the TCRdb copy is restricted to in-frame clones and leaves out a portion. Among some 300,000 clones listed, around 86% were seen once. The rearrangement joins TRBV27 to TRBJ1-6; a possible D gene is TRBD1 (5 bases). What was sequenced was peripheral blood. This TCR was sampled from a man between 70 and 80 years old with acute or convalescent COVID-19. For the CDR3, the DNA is TGTGCCAGCAGTTTAAGGAGACAGAAGCCAATTAATTCACCCCTCCACTTT. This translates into CASSLRRQKPINSPLHF.